One and the same sample provided the 27 T cell receptor beta chains below, sequenced in a study of Graves' ophthalmopathy and Graves' hyperthyroidism. RNA transcripts provided the template for amplifying TCR beta CDR3 regions. First-round RT-PCR employed HTBI primers, with a second-round multiplex PCR after it. In TCRdb, the multiplex PCR reads were re-called with MiXCR into one record per CDR3 protein. The table has hundreds of thousands of distinct CDR3 sequences, approximately 22% seen once. Sample: peripheral blood. These receptors were taken from a woman younger than 35 with stable Graves' hyperthyroidism. Some clones in this sample may be carry-over from other donors' samples.

V usage is TRBV6-1 and J usage is TRBJ1-1, with D tentatively TRBD1 (5 bases). The CDR3 covers 15 residues. Germline V gene data show CDR1 as MNHNS and CDR2 as SASEGT. Trimming shortened V by 1 base and J by 3 bases, and 12 bases separated the two germline ends. The DNA for the CDR3 is TGTGCCAGCAGTGAAGGGGGCTTTACGGACACTGAAGCTTTCTTT. Translating gives CASSEGGFTDTEAFF.

The chain has TRBV7-8 and TRBJ2-7; TRBD1 is a possible D gene (6 bases). This CDR3 region has 16 residues. Trimming stripped 5 bases from V and 6 bases from J, with 23 bases between. Looked up from germline, CDR1 is SGHVS and CDR2 is FQNEAQ. CDR3 coding DNA: TGTGCCAGCAGCCCCCTCGGACCGGGACACTTTCGCGAGCAGTACTTC. Protein: CASSPLGPGHFREQYF.

This clonotype has more than one count but fewer than ten. V and J are TRBV12-3 or TRBV12-4 and TRBJ1-2; TRBD1 aligns across 7 bases. The V gene end was trimmed by 6 bases and the J gene end by 6 bases; junction bases not matched to a gene: 13. CDR3 size: 15 residues. The CDR3 DNA is TGTGCCAGCAGAGGAACAGGGACAGCTCTCGATGGCTACACCTTC. Protein: CASRGTGTALDGYTF.

This clonotype occurred many times. The chain has TRBV12-3 or TRBV12-4 and TRBJ2-7; a possible D gene is TRBD2 (5 bases). This CDR3 is built from 14 residues. V lost 5 bases and J lost 3, with 14 bases in between. CDR3 nucleotides: TGTGCCAGCAGTCCCACTAGTATCAGCTACGAGCAGTACTTC. It encodes CASSPTSISYEQYF.

V usage is TRBV20-1 and J usage is TRBJ1-5; TRBD1 is a possible D gene (6 bases). Trimming pared 0 bases from V and 7 bases from J, leaving 25 bases between. CDR3 size: 18 residues. Looked up from germline, CDR1 is DFQATT and CDR2 is SNEGSKA (reference sequence). The CDR3 spells CSARDPLVSGGGDQPQHF. The CDR3 DNA reads as TGCAGTGCTAGAGATCCGTTGGTCTCGGGCGGGGGCGACCAGCCCCAGCATTTT.

This clonotype was detected ten times or more. The V gene is TRBV20-1, the J gene TRBJ1-1; D perhaps matches TRBD1 (5 bases). Trimming cost V 0 bases and J 8 bases, with 13 bases left between them. The CDR3 loop spans 13 amino acids. CDR1 is DFQATT and CDR2 is SNEGSKA in the germline V gene (reference sequence). In DNA, the CDR3 is TGCAGTGCTAGAGATGGGGCCGCGGGAGAAGCTTTCTTT. Translating it yields CSARDGAAGEAFF.

This clonotype was counted a few times. The CDR3 coding sequence is TGTGCCAGCAGTTTAACCGCGGAGTCCTACAATGAGCAGTTCTTC. Encoded protein: CASSLTAESYNEQFF. The genes are TRBV27 and TRBJ2-1; D is undetermined. The germline gives CDR1 MNHEY, CDR2 SMNVEV (reference sequence). V lost 2 bases and J lost 1, with 9 bases in between. The CDR3 covers 15 residues.

In this sample, this clonotype turned up many times. The V gene is TRBV6-1, the J gene TRBJ1-2, with D possibly matching TRBD1 (6 bases). V gave up 6 bases and J gave up 4 bases, with 12 bases separating them. Germline V gives CDR1 MNHNS, CDR2 SASEGT. The CDR3 loop spans 13 amino acids. CDR3 in amino acids: CASRTGQIYGYTF. CDR3 DNA sequence: TGTGCCAGCAGGACCGGACAGATCTATGGCTACACCTTC.

This clonotype was recorded at least ten times. V and J are TRBV6-5 and TRBJ1-2, with no clear D. Germline V CDR1 and CDR2: MNHEY, SVGAGI. V gave up 7 bases and J gave up 0 bases, with 12 bases separating them. The CDR3 spans 14 residues. CDR3 loop: CASTISAANYGYTF. For the CDR3, the DNA is TGTGCCAGCACGATAAGTGCAGCTAACTATGGCTACACCTTC.

V gene TRBV6-5 combines with J gene TRBJ1-2, with TRBD1 matching over 9 bases. Per germline, CDR1 MNHEY and CDR2 SVGAGI. The CDR3 length is 14 residues. Trimming at V came to 4 bases and at J to 7 bases, leaving 7 bases not matched to a gene. In DNA form, the CDR3 reads TGTGCCAGCAGTTCATTACCGGGACAGGGTGGCTACACCTTC. It is translated as CASSSLPGQGGYTF.

Ten or more counts support this clonotype. The V call is TRBV2, the J call TRBJ2-7; the D gene is possibly TRBD1 (6 bases). Trimming shortened V by 7 bases and J by 0 bases, and 16 bases separated the two germline ends. Germline V CDR1 and CDR2: SNHLY, FYNNEI. CDR3 size: 15 residues. The DNA for the CDR3 is TGTGCCAGCAAGCTAAACAGGGATAGCTCCTACGAGCAGTACTTC. It encodes CASKLNRDSSYEQYF.

The sample holds many counts of this clonotype. The rearrangement joins TRBV29-1 to TRBJ1-1; weak D call: TRBD1 (5 bases). Germline CDR1 SQVTM, CDR2 ANQGSEA. The CDR3 is made up of 13 amino acids. V lost 4 bases to trimming and J lost 4 bases, with 13 bases between them. This chain's CDR3 is CSVVGGRITEAFF. In DNA form, the CDR3 reads TGCAGCGTTGTGGGGGGGAGAATCACTGAAGCTTTCTTT.

About this clonotype itself: The final CDR3 position lacks the conserved phenylalanine or tryptophan, pointing to a likely read error. This CDR3 reads CASSVLAGPGAQNTGDLFS. DNA for the CDR3: TGTGCCAGCAGTGTACTAGCGGGACCCGGGGCCCAGAACACCGGGGATCTGTTTTCT. The rearrangement joins TRBV2 to TRBJ2-2, with 10 positions matching TRBD2. The CDR3 extends over 19 amino acids. Germline assignment: CDR1 SNHLY and CDR2 FYNNEI.

This clonotype was seen more than once but under ten times. This rearrangement joins TRBV15 to TRBJ2-2, with 7 nucleotides matching TRBD1. Losses at the gene ends were 0 bases for V and 3 bases for J; bases not matched to a gene: 1. Per germline, CDR1 LNHNV and CDR2 YYDKDF (reference sequence). This CDR3 has 15 residues. CDR3 DNA: TGTGCCACCAGCAGAGATGACAGGGACACCGGGGAGCTGTTTTTT. Translation: CATSRDDRDTGELFF.

The J gene is TRBJ1-1, the V gene TRBV25-1; possible D gene TRBD1, 6 bases. CDR1 MGHDK and CDR2 SYGVNS come from the germline V gene. The CDR3 has 13 residues. V was trimmed by 9 bases and J by 8 bases, leaving 19 bases between them. CDR3 coding DNA: TGTGCCAGAGGCCCGACAGGACCAAACGAAGCTTTCTTT. This translates into CARGPTGPNEAFF.

This clonotype was counted ten times or more. The genes are TRBV12-3 or TRBV12-4 and TRBJ2-7; 7 bases agree with TRBD1. V was pared by 3 bases and J by 1 base, with 3 bases of the junction left unmatched. There are 14 residues in the CDR3. The CDR3 bases are TGTGCCAGCAGTTTCCCGGGACAGTCCTACGAGCAGTACTTC. It translates to CASSFPGQSYEQYF.

The chain links TRBV18 to TRBJ1-1, with D maybe TRBD1 (5 bases). Trimming stripped 0 bases from V and 1 base from J, with 12 bases between. The CDR3 has 16 amino acids. The germline V gene has CDR1 KGHSH and CDR2 LQKENI. DNA for the CDR3: TGTGCCAGCTCACCACCGGCGTGGGGGGGGAACACTGAAGCTTTCTTT. It codes for CASSPPAWGGNTEAFF.

A remark on this clonotype: A much more abundant neighbour one base away suggests this may be a read error. No conserved phenylalanine or tryptophan ends this CDR3, so it is likely a read error. The gene calls are TRBV6-1 and TRBJ2-4; no definite D call. V shed 5 bases and J shed 7 bases, with 15 bases lying between them. CDR1 and CDR2 from the germline V gene are MNHNS and SASEGT. This CDR3 region has 14 residues. The CDR3 DNA follows: TGTGCCAGCAGTCTAGGGCTGGTATTTAACATTCAGTACTAC. Its translation: CASSLGLVFNIQYY.

The V and J genes are TRBV4-1 and TRBJ2-5; perhaps TRBD2 as D (5 bases). Per the germline V gene, CDR1 is MGHRA and CDR2 is YSYEKL. CDR3 length: 16 residues. V shed 4 bases and J shed 4 bases, with 19 bases lying between them. The CDR3 is CASSPTAADGGETQYF. Written as DNA, the CDR3 is TGCGCCAGCAGCCCTACGGCTGCGGATGGAGGAGAGACCCAGTACTTC.

This clonotype came up many times. This sequence joins TRBV11-1 and TRBJ1-2, with 7 nucleotides matching TRBD1. The germline CDR1 and CDR2 sequences are SGHAT and FQDESV (reference sequence). The CDR3 sequence is 16 residues long. V dropped 5 bases and J dropped 8; count of bases not matched to a gene: 17. The CDR3 DNA sequence: TGTGCCAGCAGCCCTCGGACAGGTTCGGCTCTTGGCGGCTACACCTTC. Protein sequence: CASSPRTGSALGGYTF.

This clonotype was recorded at least ten times. This chain joins TRBV5-5 and TRBJ2-7; D possibly corresponds to TRBD1 (6 bases). Per germline, CDR1 SGHKS and CDR2 YYEKEE (reference sequence). Trimming removed 4 bases at V and 2 bases at J, with 7 bases between. The CDR3 covers 12 residues. The CDR3 sequence: CASSGTTYEQYF. DNA of the CDR3: TGTGCCAGCAGCGGGACAACCTACGAGCAGTACTTC.

This chain links TRBV6-4 with TRBJ2-7, with D hard to call. This CDR3 has 14 residues. Germline-derived CDR1 and CDR2 are MRHNA and SNTAGT. V lost 8 bases, J lost 2 bases, and 16 bases lay in between. The CDR3: CASCARLEPYEQYV. CDR3 bases: TGTGCCAGCTGCGCCCGACTGGAACCCTACGAGCAGTACGTC.

As DNA, the CDR3 is TGCAGTGCTGGGTTTATAGGAACTGAAGCTTTCTTT. Translation gives CSAGFIGTEAFF. The J gene is TRBJ1-1, the V gene TRBV20-1; no definite D call. This CDR3 has 12 residues. CDR1 and CDR2 from the germline V gene are DFQATT and SNEGSKA (reference sequence). The V end was cut by 5 bases, the J end by 5 bases, with 12 bases between.

In its sample, this clonotype was seen a few times. This CDR3 reads CSGIRGYEQYF. The CDR3 bases are TGCAGCGGAATCAGGGGCTACGAGCAGTACTTC. The V and J genes are TRBV29-1 and TRBJ2-7, with a weak D call TRBD1 (6 bases). Germline values: CDR1 SQVTM, CDR2 ANQGSEA. V gave up 7 bases and J gave up 3 bases, with 10 bases separating them. The CDR3 totals 11 residues.

This clonotype was observed many times. An end of the junction does not agree with germline; a read error may underlie this. The chain uses TRBV11-1 and TRBJ1-1; D is ambiguous. The germline CDR1 and CDR2 sequences are SGHAT and FQDESV (reference sequence). The length of the CDR3 is 13 residues. The CDR3 is CASSVDGNPEAFF. The CDR3 DNA reads TGCGCCAGCAGCGTGGATGGGAACCCTGAAGCTTTCTTT.

The table lists this clonotype with many counts. One end of the junction is discordant with germline, which a read error may explain. This chain uses TRBV6-1 with TRBJ1-5, with 7 bases fitting TRBD1. The CDR3 consists of 14 residues. Germline CDR1 reads MNHNS; CDR2 reads SASEGT. CDR3 bases: TGTGCCAGCCGACAGGGAAGCTTGAATCAGCCCCGGCATTTT. Amino acid sequence: CASRQGSLNQPRHF.

The chain uses TRBV7-6 and TRBJ1-3; no definite D call. The V end lost 5 bases, the J end lost 2 bases, and 16 bases lay between the germline ends. Looked up from germline, CDR1 is SGHVS and CDR2 is FNYEAQ. This CDR3 is 16 amino acids long. DNA of the CDR3: TGTGCCAGCAGCCTCGACGGTTTGCGTGCTGGAAACACCATATATTTT. It is translated as CASSLDGLRAGNTIYF.